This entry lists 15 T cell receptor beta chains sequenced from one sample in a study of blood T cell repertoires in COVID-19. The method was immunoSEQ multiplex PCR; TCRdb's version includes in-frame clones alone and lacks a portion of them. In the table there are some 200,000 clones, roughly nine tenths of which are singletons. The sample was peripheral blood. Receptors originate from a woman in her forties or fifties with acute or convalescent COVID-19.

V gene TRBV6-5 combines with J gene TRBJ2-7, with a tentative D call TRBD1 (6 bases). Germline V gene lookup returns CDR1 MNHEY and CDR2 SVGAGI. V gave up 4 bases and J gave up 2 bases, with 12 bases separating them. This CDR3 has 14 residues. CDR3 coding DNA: TGTGCCAGCAGTTCGACAGGAGCCACCTACGAGCAGTACTTC. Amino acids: CASSSTGATYEQYF.

The DNA for the CDR3 is TGCGCCAGCAGCATGGGGACTCTTCGCGAGACCCAGTACTTC. Translating it yields CASSMGTLRETQYF. This rearrangement joins TRBV5-1 to TRBJ2-5; D is perhaps TRBD2 (6 bases). Trimming cost V 4 bases and J 5 bases, with 15 bases left between them. This CDR3 has 14 amino acids. Germline loops: CDR1 SGHRS, CDR2 YFSETQ.

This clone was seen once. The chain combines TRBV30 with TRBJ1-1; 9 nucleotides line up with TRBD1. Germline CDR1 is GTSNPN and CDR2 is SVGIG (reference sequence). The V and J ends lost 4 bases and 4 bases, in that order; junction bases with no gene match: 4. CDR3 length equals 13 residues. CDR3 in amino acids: CAWKMTGGTEAFF. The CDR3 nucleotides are TGTGCCTGGAAGATGACAGGGGGCACTGAAGCTTTCTTT.

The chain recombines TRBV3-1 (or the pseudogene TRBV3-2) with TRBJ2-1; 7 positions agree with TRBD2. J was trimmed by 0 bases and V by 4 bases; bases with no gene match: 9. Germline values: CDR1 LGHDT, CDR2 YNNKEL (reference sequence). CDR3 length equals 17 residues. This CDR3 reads CASSPKVGGGSYNEQFF. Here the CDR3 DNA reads TGTGCCAGCAGCCCCAAGGTGGGGGGGGGCTCCTACAATGAGCAGTTCTTC.

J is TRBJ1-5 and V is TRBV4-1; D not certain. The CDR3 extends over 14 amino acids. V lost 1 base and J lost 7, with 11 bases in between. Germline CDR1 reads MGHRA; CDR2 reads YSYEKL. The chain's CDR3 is CASSQGKGGQPQHF. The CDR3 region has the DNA TGCGCCAGCAGCCAAGGTAAGGGCGGGCAGCCCCAGCATTTT.

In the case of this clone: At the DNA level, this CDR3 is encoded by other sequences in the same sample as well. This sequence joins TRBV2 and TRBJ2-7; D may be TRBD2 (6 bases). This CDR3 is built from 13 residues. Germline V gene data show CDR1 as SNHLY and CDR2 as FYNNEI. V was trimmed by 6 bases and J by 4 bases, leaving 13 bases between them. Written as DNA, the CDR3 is TGTGCCAGCAGGGCTACCGGGGGATACGAGCAGTACTTC. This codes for CASRATGGYEQYF.

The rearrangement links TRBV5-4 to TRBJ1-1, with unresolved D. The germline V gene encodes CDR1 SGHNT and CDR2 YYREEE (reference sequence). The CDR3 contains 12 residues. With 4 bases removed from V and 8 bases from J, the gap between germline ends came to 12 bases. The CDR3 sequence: CASSLGGMEAFF. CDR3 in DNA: TGTGCCAGCAGCCTCGGAGGGATGGAAGCTTTCTTT.

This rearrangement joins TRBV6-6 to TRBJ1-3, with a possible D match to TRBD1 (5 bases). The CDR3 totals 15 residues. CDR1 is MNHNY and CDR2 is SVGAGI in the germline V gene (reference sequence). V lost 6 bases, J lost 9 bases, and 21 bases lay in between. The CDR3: CASSETTASGGTIYF. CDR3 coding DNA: TGTGCCAGCAGCGAAACGACAGCCTCGGGGGGCACCATATATTTT.

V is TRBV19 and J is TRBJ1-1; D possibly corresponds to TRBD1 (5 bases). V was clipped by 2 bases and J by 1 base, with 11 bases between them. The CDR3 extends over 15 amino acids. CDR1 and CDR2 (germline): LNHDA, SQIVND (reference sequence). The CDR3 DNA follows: TGTGCCAGTAGTATAATCCCCACAGGGAACACTGAAGCTTTCTTT. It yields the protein CASSIIPTGNTEAFF.

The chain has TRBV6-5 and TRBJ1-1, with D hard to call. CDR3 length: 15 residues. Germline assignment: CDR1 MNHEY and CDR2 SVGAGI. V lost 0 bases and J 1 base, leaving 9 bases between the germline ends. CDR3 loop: CASSYSALGNTEAFF. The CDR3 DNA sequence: TGTGCCAGCAGTTACTCGGCGCTAGGGAACACTGAAGCTTTCTTT.

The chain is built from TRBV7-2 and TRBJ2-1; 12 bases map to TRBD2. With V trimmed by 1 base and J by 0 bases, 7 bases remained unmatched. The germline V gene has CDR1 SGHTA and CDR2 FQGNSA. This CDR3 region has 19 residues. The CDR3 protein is CASSLVGLAGGGSYNEQFF. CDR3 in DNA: TGTGCCAGCAGCTTAGTAGGCCTAGCGGGAGGGGGCTCCTACAATGAGCAGTTCTTC.

For the CDR3, the DNA is TGTGCCAGCTCACCGGGGACAGGAGGGCTCATTGAGCAGTTCTTC. Translation gives CASSPGTGGLIEQFF. V gene TRBV18 combines with J gene TRBJ2-1; the match to TRBD1 covers 8 bases. The length of the CDR3 is 15 residues. Germline trimming cut 3 bases from V and 9 bases from J; bases unmatched to any gene: 10. Germline lookup yields CDR1 KGHSH and CDR2 LQKENI.

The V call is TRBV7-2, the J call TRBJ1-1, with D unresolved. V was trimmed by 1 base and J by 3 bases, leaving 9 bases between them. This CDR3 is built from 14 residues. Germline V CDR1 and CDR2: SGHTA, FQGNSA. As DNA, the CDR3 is TGTGCCAGCAGCTTAGTTCGGAGGGACACTGAAGCTTTCTTT. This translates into CASSLVRRDTEAFF.

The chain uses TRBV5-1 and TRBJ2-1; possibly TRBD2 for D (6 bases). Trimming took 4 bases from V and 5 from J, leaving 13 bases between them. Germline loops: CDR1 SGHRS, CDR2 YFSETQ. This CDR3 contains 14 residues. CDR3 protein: CASSPSWGDNEQFF. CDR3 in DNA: TGCGCCAGCAGCCCTAGTTGGGGGGACAATGAGCAGTTCTTC.

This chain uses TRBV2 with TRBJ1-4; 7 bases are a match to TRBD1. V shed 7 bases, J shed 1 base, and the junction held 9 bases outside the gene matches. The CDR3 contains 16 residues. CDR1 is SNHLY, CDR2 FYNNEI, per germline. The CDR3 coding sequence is TGTGCCAGCAACATACACTCAGGGGGAACTAATGAAAAACTGTTTTTT. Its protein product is CASNIHSGGTNEKLFF.